Listed here are 23 T cell receptor beta chains from one sample, sequenced in a study of tumor-infiltrating lymphocytes in primary liver carcinoma (dated 2017 in TCRdb). Instrument on record: Illumina HiSeq 2500. A constant-region primer and ProtoScript II reverse transcriptase were used to reverse-transcribe TCRbeta-specific cDNA from roughly 0.55 ug total RNA. Construction of the TCRbeta libraries relied on three nested rounds of multiplex PCR, following a slightly modified ARM-PCR procedure. Multiplex TRBV1-TRBV30 forward primers and a Cbeta reverse primer were used in the first two PCR rounds, each of which was run for around 9 cycles. TCRdb trimmed public reads at Q25 via fastp, called clones via MiXCR and kept in-frame beta chains. For every CDR3 protein sequence, its rows merge into one entry that carries the most common genes and DNA. In all, the sample holds 330,000 or so distinct CDR3 sequences, and around three fifths of those were seen once. 5.5% to 7% of the sample comes from the top ten.

TRIzol reagent was used to extract blood RNA from unsorted whole blood, while the DNeasy Blood & Tissue kit provided the germline DNA. The sequenced sample was peripheral blood. The receptors come from a middle-aged man with primary liver carcinoma and hepatitis B virus infection.

The V call is TRBV10-1, the J call TRBJ1-1; no clear D gene. Germline lookup yields CDR1 WNHNN and CDR2 SYGVQD (reference sequence). V shed 3 bases and J shed 5 bases, with 16 bases lying between them. This CDR3 has 15 amino acids. Here the CDR3 DNA reads TGCGCCAGCAGTGACGTCCGGCAGGATGAGACTGAAGCTTTCTTT. It translates to CASSDVRQDETEAFF.

This chain links TRBV19 with TRBJ2-5, with D perhaps matching TRBD1 or TRBD2 (5 bases each). V gave up 2 bases and J gave up 1 base, with 11 bases separating them. The CDR3 is 15 residues long. Germline CDR1 reads LNHDA; CDR2 reads SQIVND (reference sequence). CDR3 in DNA: TGTGCCAGTAGTATACGAGGGGAGCTCCAAGAGACCCAGTACTTC. Translated, it gives CASSIRGELQETQYF.

This chain links TRBV30 with TRBJ1-5; tentative D call: TRBD1 (5 bases). CDR3 length: 15 residues. Trimming left V 0 bases short and J 0 bases short, with 9 bases between. Germline CDR1 and CDR2: GTSNPN and SVGIG (reference sequence). The CDR3 DNA is TGTGCCTGGAGTGTAAAACAGGCTAGCAATCAGCCCCAGCATTTT. This codes for CAWSVKQASNQPQHF.

As to this clonotype: Given a much more abundant clone one base away, this may be a read error. The chain joins TRBV12-3 or TRBV12-4 to TRBJ2-7, with TRBD2 matching over 7 bases. This CDR3 spans 13 amino acids. V lost 3 bases, J lost 5 bases, and 4 bases stayed unmatched. The CDR3 sequence is CASSLGGRHEQYF. The CDR3 DNA reads TGTGCCAGCAGTTTGGGCGGGAGACACGAGCAGTACTTC.

The chain couples TRBV6-2 or TRBV6-3 to TRBJ2-1, with 9 positions matching TRBD1. The germline gives CDR1 MNHEY, CDR2 SVGEGT. The junction had 11 bases not matched to a gene; V was cut back by 7 bases and J by 7 bases. This CDR3 region has 15 residues. CDR3 DNA sequence: TGTGCCAGCACCACTGGGACAGGGCAGAAGAATGAGCAGTTCTTC. Protein sequence: CASTTGTGQKNEQFF.

Of note for this clonotype: The junction departs from the called germline gene at one end, perhaps through a read error. V and J are TRBV6-1 and TRBJ2-7; D is unclear. CDR3 length: 12 residues. Germline V gene sequence: CDR1 MNHNS, CDR2 SASEGT. CDR3 protein: CASSYQVVSQYF. The CDR3 DNA reads as TGTGCCAGCAGTTATCAGGTGGTCTCACAGTATTTC.

This clonotype showed up many times. The genes are TRBV5-6 and TRBJ1-5, with a tentative D call TRBD1 (5 bases). The germline V gene encodes CDR1 SGHDT and CDR2 YYEEEE. The V gene lost 2 bases and the J gene lost 1 base, with 13 bases spanning the gap. This CDR3 spans 16 amino acids. Here the CDR3 reads CASSFGGRYSNQPQHF. The CDR3 region has the DNA TGTGCCAGCAGCTTTGGGGGAAGGTACAGCAATCAGCCCCAGCATTTT. Together with reference TRBV5-6 and TRBJ1-5, the CDR3 gives the full variable domain: DAGVTQSPTHLIKTRGQQVTLRCSPKSGHDTVSWYQQALGQGPQFIFQYYEEEERQRGNFPDRFSGHQFPNYSSELNVNALLLGDSALYLCASSFGGRYSNQPQHFGDGTRLSIL.

On this clonotype itself: Germline is not matched at one junction end, which may reflect a read error. This chain links TRBV11-2 with TRBJ1-4; the D is unclear. This CDR3 has 12 amino acids. CDR1 is SGHAT and CDR2 is FQNNGV in the germline V gene. Here the CDR3 reads CASSLNGGKLFF. CDR3 nucleotide sequence: TGTGCTAGCAGCCTTAATGGAGGAAAACTGTTTTTT.

Comment on this clonotype: The junction departs from the called germline gene at one end, perhaps through a read error. This chain links TRBV7-8 with TRBJ2-1; D not resolved. The CDR3 extends over 11 amino acids. Germline V gives CDR1 SGHVS, CDR2 FQNEAQ. This CDR3 is CPSIRHLEQFF. Here the CDR3 DNA reads TGTCCCAGCATTCGACATCTCGAGCAGTTCTTC. Supplemented by reference TRBV7-8 and TRBJ2-1, the full variable domain reads GAGVSQSPRYKVAKRGQDVALRCDPISGHVSLFWYQQALGQGPEFLTYFQNEAQLDKSGLPSDRFFAERPEGSVSTLKIQRTQQEDSAVYLCPSIRHLEQFFGPGTRLTVL.

Many counts were recorded for this clonotype. The rearrangement joins TRBV5-5 to TRBJ1-1; TRBD1 is a possible D gene (5 bases). V shed 0 bases and J shed 7 bases, with 22 bases lying between them. The germline V gene has CDR1 SGHKS and CDR2 YYEKEE (reference sequence). CDR3 length: 17 residues. The CDR3 bases are TGTGCCAGCAGCTTGGCTCCCACAGGACCCTCCCTCGGTGAAGCTTTCTTT. Translation: CASSLAPTGPSLGEAFF.

This chain uses TRBV5-6 with TRBJ2-7; TRBD2 might be the D (5 bases). The CDR3 spans 15 residues. CDR1 and CDR2 from the germline V gene are SGHDT and YYEEEE. Trimming removed 4 bases from V and 6 bases from J, with 20 bases in between. The CDR3 coding sequence is TGTGCCAGCAGCCCGTCCGGGATAGGGTCCGTCGAGCAGTACTTC. Protein product: CASSPSGIGSVEQYF.

With regard to this clonotype: This may be a read error: a much more frequent sequence differs by one nucleotide. The chain has TRBV10-3 and TRBJ2-7; D unclear. The CDR3 is made up of 13 amino acids. Germline assignment: CDR1 ENHRY and CDR2 SYGVKD. The CDR3 nucleotides read TGTACCATCAGCCTCGACACCACCTACGAGCAGTACTTC. Translation: CTISLDTTYEQYF.

On this clonotype itself: One junction end does not reproduce the germline sequence, and a read error may be involved. The chain has TRBV12-3 or TRBV12-4 and TRBJ2-3; TRBD2 matches at 7 bases. The CDR3 runs to 16 residues. CDR3 sequence reads: CAGSLQGTNGSVGQYF. The DNA of the CDR3 is TGTGCCGGCAGTCTACAAGGGACTAACGGGAGCGTCGGGCAGTATTTT.

CDR3 nucleotide sequence: TGTGCCAGCAGGCCCCGCCGGGACAGTCCCTACGAGCAGTACTTC. It encodes CASRPRRDSPYEQYF. The J gene is TRBJ2-7, the V gene TRBV6-5; 7 nucleotides line up with TRBD1. Trimming removed 6 bases from V and 2 bases from J; junction bases left unmatched: 10. This CDR3 is built from 15 residues. Germline V CDR1 and CDR2: MNHEY, SVGAGI.

About this clonotype: A much larger clonotype is one base distant, so this may be a read error. This chain links TRBV6-2 or TRBV6-3 with TRBJ1-5; D might be TRBD1 (5 bases). V was trimmed by 2 bases and J by 2 bases, leaving 10 bases between them. Germline V gene data show CDR1 as MNHEY and CDR2 as SVGEGT. This CDR3 has 15 residues. CDR3 region: CASSYPVGGNQPQHF. The CDR3 DNA sequence: TGTGCCAGCAGTTACCCTGTAGGGGGCAATCAGCCCCAGCATTTT.

A single count supports this clonotype. The gene calls are TRBV11-2 and TRBJ2-3, with D maybe TRBD1 (6 bases). Trimming left V 5 bases short and J 7 bases short, with 19 bases between. The CDR3 runs 15 residues. Germline CDR1 reads SGHAT; CDR2 reads FQNNGV. CDR3 bases: TGTGCCAGCAGCCATGACAGGAGGTTTTATTATACGCAGTATTTT. Its translation is CASSHDRRFYYTQYF. The complete variable domain, with remaining parts taken from reference TRBV11-2 and TRBJ2-3, reads EAGVAQSPRYKIIEKRQSVAFWCNPISGHATLYWYQQILGQGPKLLIQFQNNGVVDDSQLPKDRFSAERLKGVDSTLKIQPAKLEDSAVYLCASSHDRRFYYTQYFGPGTRLTVL.

Many counts were recorded for this clonotype. The rearrangement joins TRBV10-3 to TRBJ2-7; 13 bases map to TRBD2. The germline V gene encodes CDR1 ENHRY and CDR2 SYGVKD. The CDR3 covers 15 residues. V lost 7 bases, J lost 3 bases, and 6 bases stayed unmatched. CDR3 sequence: CAINGLAGAGYEQYF. The CDR3 bases are TGTGCCATCAATGGACTAGCGGGAGCCGGCTACGAGCAGTACTTC.

The count of this clonotype is one. Likely a read error: the CDR3 ends without its conserved phenylalanine or tryptophan. The chain employs TRBV11-2 and TRBJ2-7; the D gene is possibly TRBD1 (5 bases). CDR1 and CDR2 (germline): SGHAT, FQNNGV. The CDR3 has 14 residues. As DNA, the CDR3 is TGTGCCAGCATCTTAGGGGCAGGTGGTTACGAGCAGTACTCC. It translates to CASILGAGGYEQYS.

As regards this clonotype: Here the CDR3 omits its conserved ending phenylalanine or tryptophan, so a read error is the likely source. The chain uses TRBV6-2 or TRBV6-3 and TRBJ2-7; 13 nucleotides align to TRBD2. The CDR3 contains 15 residues. After removal of 6 bases from V and 3 bases from J, the junction contained 5 bases not matched to a gene. Germline loops: CDR1 MNHEY, CDR2 SVGEGT. Here the CDR3 reads CASRKGLAGFYEQYI. The DNA for the CDR3 is TGTGCCAGCAGAAAGGGACTAGCGGGGTTCTACGAGCAGTACATC.

A remark on this clonotype: Since a much larger clone is just one base distant, this may be a read error. The V and J genes are TRBV6-6 and TRBJ2-5, with D uncertain. Trimming cost V 7 bases and J 5 bases, with 11 bases left between them. The CDR3 is 12 residues long. Germline V CDR1 and CDR2: MNHNY, SVGAGI (reference sequence). The CDR3, as DNA: TGTGCCAGCATACTTGGAGCCGAGACCCAGTACTTC. Encoded protein: CASILGAETQYF.

As regards this clonotype: Given the absence of the conserved phenylalanine or tryptophan at the CDR3 end, a read error is likely. Because the CDR3's place on the DNA is in doubt, the DNA is left out and the CDR3 is given as listed by TCRdb. The chain couples TRBV11-2 to TRBJ2-7; the table's D call TRBD2 went unverified against the DNA. Per the germline V gene, CDR1 is SGHAT and CDR2 is FQNNGV. The CDR3 spans 13 amino acids, including both terminal residues. The CDR3 reads CASNPQLAVGLKI.

With respect to this clonotype: An end of the junction does not agree with germline; a read error may underlie this. This CDR3 is CTSSAPGEQYF. In nucleotides, the CDR3 is TGCACCAGCAGTGCCCCTGGGGAGCAGTACTTC. This chain connects TRBV10-2 to TRBJ2-7; the D is unclear. The CDR3 consists of 11 residues. Germline V gene sequence: CDR1 WSHSY, CDR2 SAAADI.

With respect to this clonotype: A read error may be the cause here, since a much bigger clone is one base away. The chain uses TRBV6-1 and TRBJ2-7, with 10 bases lining up with TRBD1. The CDR3 length is 14 residues. Germline CDR1 and CDR2: MNHNS and SASEGT. Trimming cost V 7 bases and J 4 bases; bases outside gene matches: 7. The DNA of the CDR3 is TGTGCCAGCAATGATTGGGACAGGGGATACGAGCAGTACTTC. Amino acids: CASNDWDRGYEQYF.